The rows below give T cell receptor beta chains drawn from one sample of a study of T cells in localized non-small cell lung cancer. TCRdb's copy holds only in-frame clones and misses some; the assay was immunoSEQ multiplex PCR. The table includes roughly 53,000 clones, 65% to 85% detected once. The sample was peripheral blood mononuclear cells, taken before any cancer treatment. The receptor source for this set is a man aged 35 to 69 with stage III lung adenocarcinoma. The CDR3 runs from the conserved cysteine through the conserved F or W. The D gene is left open where the match is weak. The size entry is marked missing in some rows and otherwise reads once, few, many or a size class.

CDR3 DNA: TGTGCCAGCAGCGGTACTAGCGGTGGCGAGCAGTACTTC
CDR3 protein: CASSGTSGGEQYF
J gene: TRBJ2-7
CDR3 length: 13
clone size: -
V gene: TRBV7-6
D gene: TRBD2

CDR3 DNA: TGTGCCAGCAGTGAGAACCGGGACAGGGACAATCAGCCCCAGCATTTT
CDR3 protein: CASSENRDRDNQPQHF
J gene: TRBJ1-5
CDR3 length: 16
clone size: -
V gene: TRBV6-1
D gene: TRBD1

CDR3 DNA: TGTGCCAGCAGCGAATTTTTCGGCGGGGCCTACGAGCAGTACTTC
CDR3 protein: CASSEFFGGAYEQYF
J gene: TRBJ2-7
CDR3 length: 15
clone size: -
V gene: TRBV7-2
D gene: -

CDR3 DNA: TGTGCCAGCAGCGTAGGCACAGGGGGAGGGGAAAAACTGTTTTTT
CDR3 protein: CASSVGTGGGEKLFF
J gene: TRBJ1-4
CDR3 length: 15
clone size: -
V gene: TRBV9
D gene: TRBD1

CDR3 DNA: TGTGCCTCGAGCCAGCAGGGGCGGGGGGCCGGTGGCTACACCTTC
CDR3 protein: CASSQQGRGAGGYTF
J gene: TRBJ1-2
CDR3 length: 15
clone size: -
V gene: TRBV19
D gene: -

CDR3 DNA: TGTGCCAGTATGGAGTTAAGCTCCTACAATGAGCAGTTCTTC
CDR3 protein: CASMELSSYNEQFF
J gene: TRBJ2-1
CDR3 length: 14
clone size: -
V gene: TRBV19
D gene: -

CDR3 DNA: TGCGCCAGCAGCTCGCTCGTCGACTCCTACAATGAGCAGTTCTTC
CDR3 protein: CASSSLVDSYNEQFF
J gene: TRBJ2-1
CDR3 length: 15
clone size: -
V gene: TRBV5-1
D gene: -

CDR3 DNA: TGTGCCAGCTCACCACCGGGGACAGGGGTTATTAGCTCTGAAGCTTTCTTT
CDR3 protein: CASSPPGTGVISSEAFF
J gene: TRBJ1-1
CDR3 length: 17
clone size: -
V gene: TRBV18
D gene: TRBD1

CDR3 DNA: TGTGCCAGCAGCTTATCGCTCCGGGAGAACACTGAAGCTTTCTTT
CDR3 protein: CASSLSLRENTEAFF
J gene: TRBJ1-1
CDR3 length: 15
clone size: few
V gene: TRBV11-2
D gene: -

CDR3 DNA: TGCGCCAGCAGCTTTGGAACAGGGGGCATATTAGATACGCAGTATTTT
CDR3 protein: CASSFGTGGILDTQYF
J gene: TRBJ2-3
CDR3 length: 16
clone size: -
V gene: TRBV5-1
D gene: TRBD1

CDR3 DNA: TGTGCCAGCAGCTTATCAGGGACAGGCTTCTACGAGCAGTACTTC
CDR3 protein: CASSLSGTGFYEQYF
J gene: TRBJ2-7
CDR3 length: 15
clone size: -
V gene: TRBV7-2
D gene: TRBD1

CDR3 DNA: TGTGCCAGCACGGGAAGGGGGGATTCACCCCTCCACTTT
CDR3 protein: CASTGRGDSPLHF
J gene: TRBJ1-6
CDR3 length: 13
clone size: -
V gene: TRBV6-5
D gene: -

CDR3 DNA: TGTGCCAGCAGTCCTAGCGGGGGGGGTCAAGAGACCCAGTACTTC
CDR3 protein: CASSPSGGGQETQYF
J gene: TRBJ2-5
CDR3 length: 15
clone size: -
V gene: TRBV6-6
D gene: TRBD2

CDR3 DNA: TGTGCCAGCAGTTACGTTACAGGAGATTCACCCCTCCACTTT
CDR3 protein: CASSYVTGDSPLHF
J gene: TRBJ1-6
CDR3 length: 14
clone size: -
V gene: TRBV6-5
D gene: -

CDR3 DNA: TGTGCCAGTAGTATTAATCAGGTGGGTAATGGCTACACCTTC
CDR3 protein: CASSINQVGNGYTF
J gene: TRBJ1-2
CDR3 length: 14
clone size: -
V gene: TRBV19
D gene: -

CDR3 DNA: TGTGCCAGCCGGCAGAGTGAAGCTTTCTTT
CDR3 protein: CASRQSEAFF
J gene: TRBJ1-1
CDR3 length: 10
clone size: -
V gene: TRBV2
D gene: -

CDR3 DNA: TGTGCCAGCGATCACAATGAGCAGTTCTTC
CDR3 protein: CASDHNEQFF
J gene: TRBJ2-1
CDR3 length: 10
clone size: -
V gene: TRBV6-1
D gene: -

CDR3 DNA: TGTGCCAGCAGCCAGGGACTAGCGGGGACCGGGGAGCTGTTTTTT
CDR3 protein: CASSQGLAGTGELFF
J gene: TRBJ2-2
CDR3 length: 15
clone size: -
V gene: TRBV14
D gene: TRBD2

CDR3 DNA: TGTGCCAGCAGCTTTGGGGGCTCCTACAATGAGCAGTTCTTC
CDR3 protein: CASSFGGSYNEQFF
J gene: TRBJ2-1
CDR3 length: 14
clone size: few
V gene: TRBV11-2
D gene: -

CDR3 DNA: TGCGCCAGCAAGACCCGGACAGGGGGCAATGAGCAGTTCTTC
CDR3 protein: CASKTRTGGNEQFF
J gene: TRBJ2-1
CDR3 length: 14
clone size: -
V gene: TRBV10-2
D gene: TRBD1

CDR3 DNA: TGTGCCAGCAGCTTGGGCGGGAGATCCTACGAGCAGTACTTC
CDR3 protein: CASSLGGRSYEQYF
J gene: TRBJ2-7
CDR3 length: 14
clone size: -
V gene: TRBV11-3
D gene: TRBD2

CDR3 DNA: TGTGCCAGCAGTTACGGCGACCAGGGATCATATGGCTACACCTTC
CDR3 protein: CASSYGDQGSYGYTF
J gene: TRBJ1-2
CDR3 length: 15
clone size: few
V gene: TRBV6-6
D gene: -

CDR3 DNA: TGTGCCAGCAGCTTAGAATGGGGCACTGAAGCTTTCTTT
CDR3 protein: CASSLEWGTEAFF
J gene: TRBJ1-1
CDR3 length: 13
clone size: few
V gene: TRBV7-7
D gene: -

CDR3 DNA: TGTGCCAGCAGCGCGACAGGGGGCGGCGCACCCCTCCACTTT
CDR3 protein: CASSATGGGAPLHF
J gene: TRBJ1-6
CDR3 length: 14
clone size: -
V gene: TRBV7-9
D gene: TRBD1

CDR3 DNA: TGCGCCAGCAGCACGGACGGTTCGAACACTGAAGCTTTCTTT
CDR3 protein: CASSTDGSNTEAFF
J gene: TRBJ1-1
CDR3 length: 14
clone size: once
V gene: TRBV5-1
D gene: -

CDR3 DNA: TGTGCCAGCAGTCCTAGCGGGGGGGGCACAGATACGCAGTATTTT
CDR3 protein: CASSPSGGGTDTQYF
J gene: TRBJ2-3
CDR3 length: 15
clone size: -
V gene: TRBV6-4
D gene: TRBD2

CDR3 DNA: TGCAGCGTTGTCTCCGCAGCAAGATCGACAGATACGCAGTATTTT
CDR3 protein: CSVVSAARSTDTQYF
J gene: TRBJ2-3
CDR3 length: 15
clone size: once
V gene: TRBV29-1
D gene: -

CDR3 DNA: TGTGCCAGCAGCCGAAAAGGAGGGGGGACTAGCACAGATACGCAGTATTTT
CDR3 protein: CASSRKGGGTSTDTQYF
J gene: TRBJ2-3
CDR3 length: 17
clone size: -
V gene: TRBV7-9
D gene: -

CDR3 DNA: TGCGCCAGCAGCCAAGGCCTACAGGGGAGCTATGGAAACACCATATATTTT
CDR3 protein: CASSQGLQGSYGNTIYF
J gene: TRBJ1-3
CDR3 length: 17
clone size: -
V gene: TRBV4-3
D gene: TRBD1

CDR3 DNA: TGTGCCAGCAGCCAGGACAGGGGACATCAGCCCCAGCATTTT
CDR3 protein: CASSQDRGHQPQHF
J gene: TRBJ1-5
CDR3 length: 14
clone size: once
V gene: TRBV6-6
D gene: TRBD1

CDR3 DNA: TGTGCCAGCAGCTTAGAATCCAGCGGGAGGGGGGATACGCAGTATTTT
CDR3 protein: CASSLESSGRGDTQYF
J gene: TRBJ2-3
CDR3 length: 16
clone size: -
V gene: TRBV13
D gene: TRBD2

CDR3 DNA: TGTGCCAGCGGAGCGGGGCAGGCTTATGGCTACACCTTC
CDR3 protein: CASGAGQAYGYTF
J gene: TRBJ1-2
CDR3 length: 13
clone size: -
V gene: TRBV27
D gene: -

CDR3 DNA: TGTGCCAGCAGCCAAGATCGGGTCGTGGAGGGTAACACCGGGGAGCTGTTTTTT
CDR3 protein: CASSQDRVVEGNTGELFF
J gene: TRBJ2-2
CDR3 length: 18
clone size: -
V gene: TRBV4-2
D gene: -

CDR3 DNA: TGTGCCAGCAACCAGGGGTACACTGAAGCTTTCTTT
CDR3 protein: CASNQGYTEAFF
J gene: TRBJ1-1
CDR3 length: 12
clone size: -
V gene: TRBV7-9
D gene: -

CDR3 DNA: TGTGCCAGTAGTATTGGCCAGGGAGAAACCTATGGCTACACCTTC
CDR3 protein: CASSIGQGETYGYTF
J gene: TRBJ1-2
CDR3 length: 15
clone size: -
V gene: TRBV19
D gene: -

CDR3 DNA: TGTGCCAGCAGCGTAGGAGTGTCCTCCTACGAGCAGTACTTC
CDR3 protein: CASSVGVSSYEQYF
J gene: TRBJ2-7
CDR3 length: 14
clone size: few
V gene: TRBV9
D gene: -

CDR3 DNA: TGTGCCAGCAGCCTCGACATTAACACTGAAGCTTTCTTT
CDR3 protein: CASSLDINTEAFF
J gene: TRBJ1-1
CDR3 length: 13
clone size: -
V gene: TRBV2
D gene: -

CDR3 DNA: TGTGCCAGCATTACAGGGGACACTGAAGCTTTCTTT
CDR3 protein: CASITGDTEAFF
J gene: TRBJ1-1
CDR3 length: 12
clone size: -
V gene: TRBV2
D gene: TRBD1

CDR3 DNA: TGTGCCAGCAGTGCCTGGGGTAGGAGCGCCAATGAGCAGTTCTTC
CDR3 protein: CASSAWGRSANEQFF
J gene: TRBJ2-1
CDR3 length: 15
clone size: -
V gene: TRBV27
D gene: -

CDR3 DNA: TGTGCCAGCAGCTCGACAGGGGGGAATTCACCCCTCCACTTT
CDR3 protein: CASSSTGGNSPLHF
J gene: TRBJ1-6
CDR3 length: 14
clone size: -
V gene: TRBV7-3
D gene: TRBD1

CDR3 DNA: TGTGCCAGCAGTTATCTACAGGGGGGTACTGAAGCTTTCTTT
CDR3 protein: CASSYLQGGTEAFF
J gene: TRBJ1-1
CDR3 length: 14
clone size: -
V gene: TRBV6-6
D gene: TRBD1

CDR3 DNA: TGTGCCAGCAGCTTAGCGCGTTTAGACTACGAGCAGTACTTC
CDR3 protein: CASSLARLDYEQYF
J gene: TRBJ2-7
CDR3 length: 14
clone size: -
V gene: TRBV7-2
D gene: -

CDR3 DNA: TGTGCCGGTCCTCCGCTTACCAACACCGGGGAGCTGTTTTTT
CDR3 protein: CAGPPLTNTGELFF
J gene: TRBJ2-2
CDR3 length: 14
clone size: -
V gene: TRBV5-6
D gene: -

CDR3 DNA: TGTGCCAGCAGCTTGGTTACTAGCGGCGCCTACGAGCAGTACTTC
CDR3 protein: CASSLVTSGAYEQYF
J gene: TRBJ2-7
CDR3 length: 15
clone size: once
V gene: TRBV11-3
D gene: TRBD2

CDR3 DNA: TGTGCCAGCAGCCATGGAGGGGGGCCGACTGAAGCTTTCTTT
CDR3 protein: CASSHGGGPTEAFF
J gene: TRBJ1-1
CDR3 length: 14
clone size: -
V gene: TRBV7-8
D gene: -

CDR3 DNA: TGTGCCAGCAGCCCACGGACAGGGTTACTGAACTATGGCTACACCTTC
CDR3 protein: CASSPRTGLLNYGYTF
J gene: TRBJ1-2
CDR3 length: 16
clone size: -
V gene: TRBV7-9
D gene: TRBD1

CDR3 DNA: TGTGCCAGCAGCCTTACAGGGACTTGGAACACCATATATTTT
CDR3 protein: CASSLTGTWNTIYF
J gene: TRBJ1-3
CDR3 length: 14
clone size: -
V gene: TRBV5-6
D gene: -

CDR3 DNA: TGTGCCAGCAGCTCAACGACAGGGCTCTCTGAAGCTTTCTTT
CDR3 protein: CASSSTTGLSEAFF
J gene: TRBJ1-1
CDR3 length: 14
clone size: -
V gene: TRBV7-6
D gene: TRBD1

CDR3 DNA: TGTGCCAGCTCACCACCGTCAGTAGCGGGAGAGACCCAGTACTTC
CDR3 protein: CASSPPSVAGETQYF
J gene: TRBJ2-5
CDR3 length: 15
clone size: -
V gene: TRBV18
D gene: TRBD2

CDR3 DNA: TGTGCCAGCAGCTTAGCGACAGGGGGAGATGGCTACACCTTC
CDR3 protein: CASSLATGGDGYTF
J gene: TRBJ1-2
CDR3 length: 14
clone size: -
V gene: TRBV7-2
D gene: TRBD1

CDR3 DNA: TGCGCCAGCAGCTTTGATGGGGTCCTGAACACTGAAGCTTTCTTT
CDR3 protein: CASSFDGVLNTEAFF
J gene: TRBJ1-1
CDR3 length: 15
clone size: -
V gene: TRBV5-1
D gene: -

CDR3 DNA: TGTGCCAGCAGCTTAGACGGGGCCACTGAAGCTTTCTTT
CDR3 protein: CASSLDGATEAFF
J gene: TRBJ1-1
CDR3 length: 13
clone size: -
V gene: TRBV7-9
D gene: -

CDR3 DNA: TGCGCCAGCAGCCAAGGTGGGGCGAGTGGGGTTAACACTGAAGCTTTCTTT
CDR3 protein: CASSQGGASGVNTEAFF
J gene: TRBJ1-1
CDR3 length: 17
clone size: -
V gene: TRBV4-1
D gene: -

CDR3 DNA: TGTGCCAGCAGCCCCCGCGGGGGCGGTATCACTGAAGCTTTCTTT
CDR3 protein: CASSPRGGGITEAFF
J gene: TRBJ1-1
CDR3 length: 15
clone size: -
V gene: TRBV7-3
D gene: -

CDR3 DNA: TGTGCCAGCAGCGTTAATACAGCCACCGAGCAGTACTTC
CDR3 protein: CASSVNTATEQYF
J gene: TRBJ2-7
CDR3 length: 13
clone size: -
V gene: TRBV9
D gene: -

CDR3 DNA: TGTGCCAGCAGTCCGACGGCTAGCGGGGGAGCTAGCACAGATACGCAGTATTTT
CDR3 protein: CASSPTASGGASTDTQYF
J gene: TRBJ2-3
CDR3 length: 18
clone size: -
V gene: TRBV27
D gene: TRBD2

CDR3 DNA: TGTGCCAGCAGCCCCAGCTCCTACAATGAGCAGTTCTTC
CDR3 protein: CASSPSSYNEQFF
J gene: TRBJ2-1
CDR3 length: 13
clone size: -
V gene: TRBV7-6
D gene: -

CDR3 DNA: TGTGCCAGCAGCCAGACTAGCGGGAGCCTCGAGCAGTACTTC
CDR3 protein: CASSQTSGSLEQYF
J gene: TRBJ2-7
CDR3 length: 14
clone size: -
V gene: TRBV5-6
D gene: TRBD2

CDR3 DNA: TGTGCCAGCAGCTTAAGCGGTTCACCCCTCCACTTT
CDR3 protein: CASSLSGSPLHF
J gene: TRBJ1-6
CDR3 length: 12
clone size: -
V gene: TRBV7-2
D gene: -

CDR3 DNA: TGCGCCAGCAGTGGACAGGGGCAGTACTTC
CDR3 protein: CASSGQGQYF
J gene: TRBJ2-7
CDR3 length: 10
clone size: -
V gene: TRBV10-1
D gene: TRBD1